These T cell receptor beta chains were read from a single sample in a study of cytomegalovirus exposure and HLA in healthy donors. Only in-frame clones appear in the TCRdb table, and some are missing; sequencing was by immunoSEQ multiplex PCR. Listed are 200,000 or so clones; around 0.74% falls within the top ten. The sequenced sample was PBMCs. The receptors here all came from a boy aged 5-17 years in good health and CMV-seronegative. Both conserved end residues are part of each CDR3. Each record gives: CDR3 protein, CDR3 DNA, D gene, V gene, J gene. D genes are given only for firm matches.

CDR3: CASSQDSNRVVDGYTF
DNA: TGCGCCAGCAGCCAAGACTCGAACAGGGTTGTAGATGGCTACACCTTC
D: .
V: TRBV4-1
J: TRBJ1-2

CDR3: CASQFDEGGNTEAFF
DNA: TGTGCCAGTCAGTTTGACGAGGGCGGGAACACTGAAGCTTTCTTT
D: .
V: TRBV19
J: TRBJ1-1

CDR3: CASSLWDRGDNTEAFF
DNA: TGCGCCAGCAGCTTATGGGACAGGGGGGACAACACTGAAGCTTTCTTT
D: TRBD1
V: TRBV5-1
J: TRBJ1-1

CDR3: CASSQTDSSYNEQFF
DNA: TGTGCCAGCTCACAGACGGACAGCTCCTACAATGAGCAGTTCTTC
D: .
V: TRBV18
J: TRBJ2-1

CDR3: CASSLGEGYGNQPQHF
DNA: TGTGCCAGCAGCTTAGGAGAGGGTTATGGCAATCAGCCCCAGCATTTT
D: .
V: TRBV11-2
J: TRBJ1-5

CDR3: CASSLGAILTEAFF
DNA: TGCGCCAGCAGCTTGGGAGCGATTTTAACTGAAGCTTTCTTT
D: .
V: TRBV5-1
J: TRBJ1-1

CDR3: CASSQGRGGDNQPQHF
DNA: TGCGCCAGCAGCCAAGGGAGAGGGGGAGACAATCAGCCCCAGCATTTT
D: .
V: TRBV4-1
J: TRBJ1-5

CDR3: CARRTRAGRGSSYEQYF
DNA: TGTGCCAGAAGGACGCGGGCCGGGAGGGGGAGCTCCTACGAGCAGTACTTC
D: TRBD2
V: TRBV5-3
J: TRBJ2-7

CDR3: CASSLDGATDTQYF
DNA: TGTGCCAGCAGCTTAGATGGGGCCACAGATACGCAGTATTTT
D: .
V: TRBV11-1
J: TRBJ2-3

CDR3: CASTDWAYGYTF
DNA: TGTGCCAGCACCGATTGGGCCTATGGCTACACCTTC
D: .
V: TRBV11-2
J: TRBJ1-2

CDR3: CASSSVQGMNSPLHF
DNA: TGCGCCAGCAGCTCGGTACAGGGTATGAATTCACCCCTCCACTTT
D: .
V: TRBV5-1
J: TRBJ1-6

CDR3: CSVAAFNGYTF
DNA: TGCAGCGTTGCCGCGTTCAATGGCTACACCTTC
D: .
V: TRBV29-1
J: TRBJ1-2

CDR3: CASSLTGSSGNTIYF
DNA: TGTGCCAGCAGCCTGACAGGGTCTTCTGGAAACACCATATATTTT
D: TRBD1
V: TRBV4-2
J: TRBJ1-3

CDR3: CASSSRWTDYQPQHF
DNA: TGTGCCAGCAGCTCACGATGGACAGATTATCAGCCCCAGCATTTT
D: .
V: TRBV7-8
J: TRBJ1-5